This TCR beta chain was sequenced in a study of beta chain features in type 1 diabetes (dated by TCRdb to 2016 to 2019). Turning to the overall study: Mean age, gender distribution, total cell number and subset yield did not differ between patients and healthy donors. Regulatory and stem cell-like memory subsets were obtained from only 8 patients and about eight healthy donors, while naive and central memory subsets were obtained from all 30 or so donors. The study compared the TCRB repertoires of sorted circulating CD4+ T cell subsets in recently diagnosed type 1 diabetes patients with those in matched healthy donors. A total of under 120,000,000 sorted cells were examined across all samples, and RNA yield correlated strongly with the number of cells per subset.

All of the isolated RNA was reverse transcribed with the High Capacity cDNA Reverse Transcription Kit, so expressed TCRB transcripts were sequenced. Deep immunoSEQ sequencing was applied to naive, central memory and regulatory T cell samples, giving an average of around 4 million total reads per sample. After sorted cells were lysed in RLT buffer, RNA was extracted with DNase-treated RNeasy Micro or Mini kits, with the choice depending on cell number. To prevent cross-contamination, every cell subset was processed on its own, while patient and healthy donor samples were processed together. The immunoSEQ multiplex PCR was used to amplify TCRB sequences from cDNA, generating 87-bp fragments that spanned the CDR3 region. Sequencing of the amplicons was done on the Illumina HiSeq platform. Processing in the source paper ran as follows. Synthetic template baselines were used to correct PCR bias computationally, reads within Hamming distance 2 were collapsed together, and singletons that could not be merged were discarded. Reads were aligned against IMGT so that V, D and J genes, CDR3 length and insertions or deletions at six rearrangement sites could be assigned. Within each subset, clonotype counts were normalized to sorted cell number, after which true diversity and Gini coefficients were computed with the tcR R package. The overlap coefficient, calculated on TCRB nucleotide sequences, was used to quantify repertoire sharing. Out-of-frame TCRB sequences from naive cells were analyzed as a proxy for the pre-selection repertoire. The table was pulled from immuneACCESS by TCRdb, which kept in-frame rearrangements only. Such tables lose some clones; where checked, under half of the loss comes from unresolved V genes, and the rest has no known cause. D and trimming were read from the DNA, whereas the V and J calls and clone size are those reported in that table. The sample table holds 250,000 to 350,000 clones, of which approximately 15% were seen once. Under 0.02% of the sample lies in the top ten.

A note on this clone: Its antigen is not yet known. No much larger clone is present one base from it, and per-base qualities are unavailable.

The research as a whole found: Sequencing cDNA rather than genomic DNA could over-represent highly expressing activated cells, although activation and CD3 levels did not differ between groups. Because small numbers of individuals were included in the HLA sub-analyses, any influence of HLA type on TCRB rearrangement was left unresolved. Type 1 diabetes patients showed a moderate but significant shortening of TCRB CDR3 length in all four CD4+ subsets. Naive, central memory and regulatory TCRB repertoires appeared more similar among patients than among healthy donors. Patients with type 1 diabetes made fewer insertions and deleted more nucleotides at VDJ recombination sites, implying thymic rearrangement abnormalities. PCR might favor shorter templates, but patient and control samples were amplified and corrected together, so any skew would affect both groups equally.

The CDR3 goes from the cysteine to the phenylalanine over 11 residues. Only the CDR3 region is kept as DNA, spanning 33 bases read in frame from base 1. From a lookup of the germline V gene, CDR1 and CDR2 are SQVTM and ANQGSEA. Germline trimming: 7 bases from V, 3 bases from J; junction bases outside gene matches: 3. From each donor, a single peripheral blood sample of 95 to 150 mL on average was drawn into heparinised tubes. Naive, central memory, regulatory and stem cell-like memory CD4+ T cells were sorted on a BD FACSAria II using a panel including CD45RO, CCR7, CD25, CD127, CD95 and CD27. A purity above 98% was achieved for all sorted populations. PBMCs were separated immediately by Lymphoprep density gradient centrifugation and were stained directly, without being cultured. Samples were stained and sorted in pairs, with one healthy donor and one patient per experiment, so that batch effects were minimized.

The specimen sequenced was naive CD4+ T cells from blood. The cell subset or site label, as the study defines it: true naive CD4+ T cells. This TCR came from a man aged 25-45 years with type 1 diabetes. The rearranged chain carries TRBV29-1 and TRBJ2-7; 7 bases in the junction line up with TRBD2. At the DNA level, the sequence is TGCAGCGGAATAGCGGGCTACGAGCAGTACTTC. Its amino acids are CSGIAGYEQYF.